The sample holds one count of the clone carrying this T cell receptor beta chain. The antigen remains undetermined. The PCR employed 60 Vbeta primers together with 13 Jbeta primers. TCRdb's copy holds only in-frame clones and misses some; the assay was immunoSEQ multiplex PCR. Of some 77,000 clones in the sample, 60% to 80% were seen once. This entry is derived from a study of cytomegalovirus exposure and HLA in healthy donors. CDR3 length equals 12 residues. Germline V gives CDR1 WSHSY, CDR2 SAAADI. The ends were cut back, 7 bases at V and 7 bases at J, with 14 bases in the middle. General study points: An analysis that came later showed most CMV-associated TCR beta chains appearing HLA-restricted. The authors judged a highly shared variant cluster likely a sequencing artifact. Per a later analysis, HLA-associated TCR beta chains showed more clonal expansion than other, equally common TCR beta chains.

Sequencing used PBMCs. This sequence joins TRBV10-2 and TRBJ2-7, with D maybe TRBD1 (5 bases). This TCR was recovered from a woman between 40 and 50 years old in good health and CMV-seropositive. CDR3 region: CASTSGAREQYF. In DNA form, the CDR3 reads TGCGCCAGCACATCTGGGGCGCGGGAGCAGTACTTC.